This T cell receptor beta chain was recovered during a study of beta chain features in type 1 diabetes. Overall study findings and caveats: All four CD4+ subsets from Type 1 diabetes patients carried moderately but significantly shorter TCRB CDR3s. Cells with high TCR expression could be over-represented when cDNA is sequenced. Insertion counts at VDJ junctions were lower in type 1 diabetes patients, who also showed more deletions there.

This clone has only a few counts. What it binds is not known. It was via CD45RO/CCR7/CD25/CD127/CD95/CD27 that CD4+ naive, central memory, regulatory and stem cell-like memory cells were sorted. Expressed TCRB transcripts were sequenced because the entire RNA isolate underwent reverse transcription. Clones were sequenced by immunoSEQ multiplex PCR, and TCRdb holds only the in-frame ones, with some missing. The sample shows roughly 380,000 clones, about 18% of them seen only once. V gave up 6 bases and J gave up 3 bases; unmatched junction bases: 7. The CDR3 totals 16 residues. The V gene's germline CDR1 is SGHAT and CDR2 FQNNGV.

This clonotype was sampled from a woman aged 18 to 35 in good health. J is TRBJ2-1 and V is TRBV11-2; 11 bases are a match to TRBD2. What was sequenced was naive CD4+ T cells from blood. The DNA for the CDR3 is TGTGCCAGCAGATCACTAGCGGGAGTTTACTACAATGAGCAGTTCTTC. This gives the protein CASRSLAGVYYNEQFF.